These 3 T cell receptor beta chains were sequenced from one sample in a study of blood T cell repertoires in COVID-19. Only in-frame clones appear in the TCRdb table, and some are missing; sequencing was by immunoSEQ multiplex PCR. The sample has some 200,000 clones; more than 75% are singletons. The sample comprised peripheral blood. The source is a man aged 45-60 years who had recovered from COVID-19.

There are many counts of this clone. The chain employs TRBV29-1 and TRBJ1-5; D uncertain. The CDR3 loop spans 12 amino acids. V lost 6 bases, J lost 4 bases, and 10 bases lay in between. Germline V lookup: CDR1 SQVTM, CDR2 ANQGSEA. CDR3 amino acids: CSVGWSNQPQHF. CDR3 bases: TGCAGCGTCGGGTGGTCAAATCAGCCCCAGCATTTT.

The chain uses TRBV2 and TRBJ2-1; maybe TRBD1 (6 bases). With 4 bases removed from V and 4 bases from J, the gap between germline ends came to 17 bases. This CDR3 spans 16 amino acids. CDR1 is SNHLY, CDR2 FYNNEI, per germline. CDR3 nucleotide sequence: TGTGCCAGCAGTGGGAGAGACAGGACTCGATACAATGAGCAGTTCTTC. Translation gives CASSGRDRTRYNEQFF.

The chain employs TRBV25-1 and TRBJ2-1; a possible D gene is TRBD2 (6 bases). The germline V and J ends were trimmed by 10 bases and 6 bases, with 19 bases remaining between them. The CDR3 is 14 residues long. Per germline, CDR1 MGHDK and CDR2 SYGVNS. CDR3 residues: CATGAGTDRNEQFF. CDR3 nucleotide sequence: TGTGCCACCGGGGCGGGAACGGATCGCAATGAGCAGTTCTTC. Combining the CDR3 with reference TRBV25-1 and TRBJ2-1 gives the whole variable domain EADIYQTPRYLVIGTGKKITLECSQTMGHDKMYWYQQDPGMELHLIHYSYGVNSTEKGDLSSESTVSRIRTEHFPLTLESARPSHTSQYLCATGAGTDRNEQFFGPGTRLTVL.